The T cell receptor beta chain under discussion was sequenced for a study of blood T cell repertoires in COVID-19. Across the study: Material from acute and convalescent COVID-19 was sourced from the United States, Italy and Spain.

Original methodology: Amplifying reference gene primers gave estimates of nucleated cell counts. The repertoire was sequenced with immunoSEQ multiplex PCR; TCRdb's copy has only in-frame clones and lacks some. D and trimming come from the DNA, and the V and J calls and clone size come from that table. The sample shows about 60,000 clones, 70% to 85% of them seen only once. Germline V gene lookup returns CDR1 LNHNV and CDR2 YYDKDF (reference sequence). The CDR3 is made up of 15 amino acids. V lost 3 bases, J lost 2 bases, and 3 bases stayed unmatched. The receptor comes from an elderly man with acute or convalescent COVID-19. This chain joins TRBV15 and TRBJ1-2; 10 nucleotides align to TRBD1. Sequences were obtained from peripheral blood. The CDR3 DNA is TGTGCCACCAGCAGCGGACAGGGGGGAAACTATGGCTACACCTTC. It yields the protein CATSSGQGGNYGYTF.